This entry lists 27 T cell receptor beta chains sequenced from one sample in a study of human T cells and chemical hapten exposure (dated by TCRdb to the early 2020s). Libraries came from RACE. Data came from a NextSeq 500. TCRdb trimmed public reads at Q25 via fastp, called clones via MiXCR and kept in-frame beta chains. Every entry covers one CDR3 protein and lists the most common genes and DNA from its rows. Here the sample has 300,000 to 450,000 distinct CDR3 sequences; 5% to 6.5% occur a single time. The ten top clones hold just over 2.5% of the sample. According to the study, the label for this sample's time point signals: pre-sensitization, week 0. The intended sense of this specimen's treatment or condition label: therapeutic diphenylcyclopropenone sensitization with weekly scalp DPC. The input for sequencing was whole blood, taken in connection with sensitization to the hapten diphenylcyclopropenone (DPC). Source of these receptors: a woman aged 45-65 years with alopecia areata. Some clones in this sample may be carry-over from other donors' samples.

This clonotype was observed a few times. The J gene is TRBJ1-2, the V gene TRBV3-1; D not resolved. Germline V gives CDR1 LGHDT, CDR2 YNNKEL (reference sequence). The CDR3 consists of 14 residues. V was trimmed by 0 bases and J by 2 bases, leaving 7 bases between them. CDR3: CASSQDALNYGYTF. The CDR3, as DNA: TGTGCCAGCAGCCAAGACGCGTTGAACTATGGCTACACCTTC.

This clonotype came up a few times. The chain links TRBV6-2 or TRBV6-3 to TRBJ2-7; D is unclear. Trimming took off 6 bases at V and 6 bases at J, with 12 bases between the two ends. The CDR3 loop spans 12 amino acids. Germline CDR1 MNHEY, CDR2 SVGEGT. The CDR3 loop reads CASSINIPEQYF. CDR3 DNA sequence: TGTGCCAGCAGCATCAACATCCCCGAGCAGTACTTC.

This clonotype was seen repeatedly, ten times or more. The CDR3 DNA reads TGTGCCAGCAGGGGGACAGGGGGCTATCAGTACTTC. Its protein product is CASRGTGGYQYF. The V gene is TRBV2, the J gene TRBJ2-4; 12 bases align to TRBD1. V lost 6 bases and J lost 12; bases outside the gene matches: 3. The CDR3 covers 12 residues. Per the germline V gene, CDR1 is SNHLY and CDR2 is FYNNEI. The full variable domain, with the rest looked up from reference TRBV2 and TRBJ2-4, is EPEVTQTPSHQVTQMGQEVILRCVPISNHLYFYWYRQILGQKVEFLVSFYNNEISEKSEIFDDQFSVERPDGSNFTLKIRSTKLEDSAMYFCASRGTGGYQYFGAGTRLSVL.

The V call is TRBV28, the J call TRBJ1-5; tentatively, D is TRBD1 (5 bases). The CDR3 is made up of 15 amino acids. The V gene lost 1 base and the J gene lost 3 bases, with 10 bases spanning the gap. Per germline, CDR1 MDHEN and CDR2 SYDVKM. CDR3 protein: CASSLLPRDNQPQHF. DNA for the CDR3: TGTGCCAGCAGTTTATTGCCCAGGGACAATCAGCCCCAGCATTTT.

This clonotype occurred many times. The rearrangement uses TRBV2 and TRBJ2-3; D unresolved. The CDR3 covers 14 residues. Trimming cost V 7 bases and J 0 bases, with 11 bases left between them. The germline V gene has CDR1 SNHLY and CDR2 FYNNEI. The CDR3 DNA is TGTGCCAGCACCGCCCATGGTAGCACAGATACGCAGTATTTT. Translated, it gives CASTAHGSTDTQYF.

This clonotype was recorded at least ten times. The rearrangement links TRBV2 to TRBJ2-7; D is uncertain. The CDR3 consists of 11 residues. With 2 bases removed from V and 12 bases from J, the gap between germline ends came to 11 bases. Germline-derived CDR1 and CDR2 are SNHLY and FYNNEI. CDR3 DNA: TGTGCCAGCAGTGAATCTTCACCGGGGTACTTC. Encoded protein: CASSESSPGYF.

This clonotype appeared a few times. The chain employs TRBV12-3 or TRBV12-4 and TRBJ1-2, with 8 bases aligning to TRBD1. This CDR3 has 18 amino acids. The trim removed 5 bases at V and 3 bases at J, leaving 17 bases unmatched. The CDR3 loop reads CASSTESGQALRDYGYTF. The CDR3 DNA sequence: TGTGCCAGCAGTACCGAGTCGGGACAGGCCTTACGAGACTATGGCTACACCTTC.

J is TRBJ1-3 and V is TRBV28; no reliable D call. The CDR3 length is 12 residues. CDR1 and CDR2 (germline): MDHEN, SYDVKM. Deletions cut 5 bases from V and 5 bases from J, with 7 bases between. The CDR3 sequence: CASSVERNTIYF. The CDR3 DNA follows: TGTGCCAGCAGTGTAGAGAGAAACACCATATATTTT.

This clonotype was seen many times. The chain combines TRBV9 with TRBJ2-3, with TRBD2 matching 13 bases. Germline assignment: CDR1 SGDLS and CDR2 YYNGEE. J lost 7 bases, V lost 3 bases, and 5 bases had no gene match. This CDR3 is built from 15 residues. CDR3 sequence (DNA): TGTGCCAGCAGCGCCGGGACTAGCGGGGACCATACGCAGTATTTT. Its protein is CASSAGTSGDHTQYF. Using reference TRBV9 and TRBJ2-3 for the parts outside the CDR3, the full variable domain is DSGVTQTPKHLITATGQRVTLRCSPRSGDLSVYWYQQSLDQGLQFLIQYYNGEERAKGNILERFSAQQFPDLHSELNLSSLELGDSALYFCASSAGTSGDHTQYFGPGTRLTVL.

This clonotype occurred many times. The rearrangement joins TRBV28 to TRBJ2-7; D might be TRBD2 (5 bases). The CDR3 is made up of 13 amino acids. Germline assignment: CDR1 MDHEN and CDR2 SYDVKM. Between the trimmed V and J ends, which lost 7 bases and 7 bases, there was a span of 17 bases. CDR3 protein: CASKDGGSIEQYF. The CDR3 coding sequence is TGTGCCAGCAAGGACGGAGGAAGTATAGAGCAGTACTTC.

The chain is built from TRBV2 and TRBJ2-5; the D gene is possibly TRBD1 (5 bases). Between the trimmed V and J ends, which lost 3 bases and 4 bases, there was a span of 15 bases. The germline V gene has CDR1 SNHLY and CDR2 FYNNEI. The CDR3 is 15 residues long. The CDR3 DNA is TGTGCCAGCAGTGAGAGTAGGGGTGAGCGAGAGACCCAGTACTTC. It codes for CASSESRGERETQYF. Drawing the rest from reference TRBV2 and TRBJ2-5, the complete variable domain is EPEVTQTPSHQVTQMGQEVILRCVPISNHLYFYWYRQILGQKVEFLVSFYNNEISEKSEIFDDQFSVERPDGSNFTLKIRSTKLEDSAMYFCASSESRGERETQYFGPGTRLLVL.

This clonotype was counted only a few times. This chain uses TRBV7-2 with TRBJ1-5, with D perhaps matching TRBD1 (6 bases). The germline V and J ends were trimmed by 4 bases and 1 base, with 14 bases remaining between them. CDR3 length: 16 residues. Germline CDR1 and CDR2: SGHTA and FQGNSA. CDR3 sequence reads: CASSWVGGRSNQPQHF. The CDR3 nucleotides read TGTGCCAGCAGCTGGGTAGGGGGACGGAGCAATCAGCCCCAGCATTTT.

This clonotype turned up a few times. This chain uses TRBV28 with TRBJ1-5; D is unclear. The CDR3 length is 16 residues. The V end was cut by 2 bases, the J end by 5 bases, with 16 bases between. In germline, CDR1 is MDHEN, CDR2 SYDVKM. The CDR3 loop reads CASSLGAGPRDQPQHF. The CDR3 nucleotides are TGTGCCAGCAGTTTAGGCGCAGGCCCGCGGGATCAGCCCCAGCATTTT.

The V gene is TRBV6-5, the J gene TRBJ1-1, with 8 bases that match TRBD1. Germline CDR1 is MNHEY and CDR2 is SVGAGI. This CDR3 is 14 amino acids long. The junction had 10 bases not matched to a gene; V was cut back by 2 bases and J by 11 bases. CDR3 sequence: CASSYGQGRLWAFF. In DNA form, the CDR3 reads TGTGCCAGCAGTTACGGACAGGGCCGGCTTTGGGCTTTCTTT.

This clonotype was detected many times. The chain joins TRBV15 to TRBJ2-3; 7 nucleotides match TRBD1. This CDR3 contains 15 residues. The germline V gene encodes CDR1 LNHNV and CDR2 YYDKDF (reference sequence). V shed 2 bases and J 6 bases; nucleotides not matched to a gene: 8. CDR3 protein: CATSRTTGLRDTQYF. The CDR3 nucleotides read TGTGCCACCAGCAGAACGACAGGGTTGCGGGATACGCAGTATTTT. Filled out from reference TRBV15 and TRBJ2-3, the complete variable domain reads DAMVIQNPRYQVTQFGKPVTLSCSQTLNHNVMYWYQQKSSQAPKLLFHYYDKDFNNEADTPDNFQSRRPNTSFCFLDIRSPGLGDTAMYLCATSRTTGLRDTQYFGPGTRLTVL.

This clonotype turned up a few times. The V gene is TRBV27, the J gene TRBJ1-1; possible D gene TRBD1, 5 bases. Germline lookup yields CDR1 MNHEY and CDR2 SMNVEV (reference sequence). Between the trimmed V and J ends, which lost 8 bases and 4 bases, there was a span of 17 bases. The CDR3 spans 14 residues. This CDR3 is CASGPFREVTEAFF. Here the CDR3 DNA reads TGTGCCAGCGGTCCATTCAGGGAGGTCACTGAAGCTTTCTTT.

This clonotype has at least ten counts. The chain has TRBV18 and TRBJ2-6; a possible D gene is TRBD1 (6 bases). Trimming pared 5 bases from V and 2 bases from J, leaving 13 bases between. Germline V lookup: CDR1 KGHSH, CDR2 LQKENI. This CDR3 comprises 16 residues. Here the CDR3 reads CASSTSTGTGANVLTF. The CDR3 bases are TGTGCCAGCTCAACCTCGACAGGCACTGGGGCCAACGTCCTGACTTTC.

This clonotype has only a few counts. V and J are TRBV11-2 and TRBJ2-1, with D tentatively TRBD2 (6 bases). V was trimmed by 5 bases and J by 6 bases, leaving 17 bases between them. This CDR3 is built from 15 residues. The germline CDR1 and CDR2 sequences are SGHAT and FQNNGV. As DNA, the CDR3 is TGTGCCAGCAGCCCCCCCGGGGGAGCGGGCAATGAGCAGTTCTTC. Residues: CASSPPGGAGNEQFF. Supplemented by reference TRBV11-2 and TRBJ2-1, the full variable domain reads EAGVAQSPRYKIIEKRQSVAFWCNPISGHATLYWYQQILGQGPKLLIQFQNNGVVDDSQLPKDRFSAERLKGVDSTLKIQPAKLEDSAVYLCASSPPGGAGNEQFFGPGTRLTVL.

This chain connects TRBV20-1 to TRBJ2-2; D possibly corresponds to TRBD1 (6 bases). V was trimmed by 3 bases and J by 2 bases, leaving 10 bases between them. CDR1 and CDR2 (germline): DFQATT, SNEGSKA (reference sequence). The CDR3 length is 14 residues. The CDR3 region is CSASIGGNTGELFF. The CDR3 DNA follows: TGCAGTGCTAGTATAGGGGGAAACACCGGGGAGCTGTTTTTT.

This clonotype has more than one count but fewer than ten. The chain combines TRBV12-3 or TRBV12-4 with TRBJ1-1, with 7 bases identical to TRBD1. With V trimmed by 6 bases and J by 0 bases, 10 bases remained unmatched. This CDR3 is built from 16 residues. In nucleotides, the CDR3 is TGTGCCAGCAGCCCTCCAGGGGGGATAATGAACACTGAAGCTTTCTTT. Its protein product is CASSPPGGIMNTEAFF.

This sequence joins TRBV6-1 and TRBJ2-1, with D perhaps matching TRBD2 (6 bases). CDR1 and CDR2 (germline): MNHNS, SASEGT. V lost 9 bases and J 0 bases, leaving 12 bases between the germline ends. The CDR3 totals 14 residues. The CDR3 protein is CASISGFSYNEQFF. The DNA for the CDR3 is TGTGCCAGTATTAGCGGATTCTCCTACAATGAGCAGTTCTTC.

This clonotype has a count of ten or more. This CDR3 is CASSLAEKETQYF. CDR3 nucleotides: TGTGCCAGCAGCTTAGCGGAGAAAGAGACCCAGTACTTC. V is TRBV7-8 and J is TRBJ2-5, with no clear D. V lost 0 bases to trimming and J lost 3 bases, with 5 bases between them. Per germline, CDR1 SGHVS and CDR2 FQNEAQ. CDR3 length: 13 amino acids.

This clonotype has a count of ten or more. This rearrangement joins TRBV5-1 to TRBJ2-3, with 7 bases matching TRBD1. The CDR3 is made up of 15 amino acids. The trim removed 4 bases at V and 4 bases at J, leaving 9 bases unmatched. CDR1 SGHRS and CDR2 YFSETQ come from the germline V gene. This CDR3 reads CASSILTGNPDTQYF. In nucleotides, the CDR3 is TGCGCCAGCAGCATACTGACAGGGAATCCAGATACGCAGTATTTT.

Worth noting for this clonotype: A much larger clonotype is one base distant, so this may be a read error. V gene TRBV6-1 combines with J gene TRBJ2-2, with 7 nucleotides matching TRBD2. The CDR3 contains 17 residues. V lost 1 base and J lost 5; bases outside the gene matches: 10. Per the germline V gene, CDR1 is MNHNS and CDR2 is SASEGT. CDR3 coding DNA: TGTGCCAGCAGTGAAGGGTTAGGGCTAGCGGTTACCGGGGAGCTGTTTTTT. Translation gives CASSEGLGLAVTGELFF.

Note on this clonotype: Since a much larger clone is just one base distant, this may be a read error. The chain joins TRBV6-6 to TRBJ2-5, with a weak D call TRBD2 (5 bases). V was clipped by 2 bases and J by 3 bases, with 13 bases between them. The germline V gene has CDR1 MNHNY and CDR2 SVGAGI (reference sequence). The length of the CDR3 is 15 residues. CDR3 protein: CASSYSSGWEETQYF. The CDR3 DNA sequence: TGTGCCAGCAGTTACAGTTCGGGATGGGAAGAGACCCAGTACTTC.

This clonotype was seen only a few times. This sequence joins TRBV7-9 and TRBJ1-1, with 8 bases that match TRBD1. The V and J ends lost 4 bases and 5 bases, in that order; junction bases with no gene match: 6. The CDR3 is 14 amino acids. The germline V gene has CDR1 SEHNR and CDR2 FQNEAQ (reference sequence). CDR3 bases: TGTGCCAGCAGCTCCGCGAACAGGGGGACTGAAGCTTTCTTT. Translation gives CASSSANRGTEAFF.

This clonotype was observed many times. The V and J genes are TRBV29-1 and TRBJ2-4; 7 bases line up with TRBD1. J lost 5 bases, V lost 6 bases, and 10 bases had no gene match. CDR1 and CDR2 (germline): SQVTM, ANQGSEA. The CDR3 sequence is 14 residues long. CDR3 protein: CSVSTGSPQNIQYF. In DNA, the CDR3 is TGCAGCGTCTCGACAGGGTCGCCTCAAAACATTCAGTACTTC.